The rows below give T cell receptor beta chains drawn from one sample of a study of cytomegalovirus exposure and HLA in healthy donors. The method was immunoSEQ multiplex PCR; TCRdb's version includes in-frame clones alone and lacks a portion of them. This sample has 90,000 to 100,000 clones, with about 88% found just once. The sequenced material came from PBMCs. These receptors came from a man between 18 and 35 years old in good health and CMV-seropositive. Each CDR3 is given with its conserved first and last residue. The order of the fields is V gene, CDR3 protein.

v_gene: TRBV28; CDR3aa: CASSTLNTDTQYF
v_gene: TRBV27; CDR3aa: CASSPIAGLAGPTDTQYF
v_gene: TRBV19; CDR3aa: CASSTGRASYEQYF
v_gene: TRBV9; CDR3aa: CASSVQGDYGYTF
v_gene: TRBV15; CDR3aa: CATSRTRLGQGEDTQYF
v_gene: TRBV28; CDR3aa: CASTLHPGDSNQPQHF
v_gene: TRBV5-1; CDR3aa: CASSLQGDTDEKLFF
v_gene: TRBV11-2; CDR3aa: CASSLVSYSTDTQYF
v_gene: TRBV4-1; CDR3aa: CASSQGEMTGGETQYF
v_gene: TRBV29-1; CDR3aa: CSAGGNYGYTF
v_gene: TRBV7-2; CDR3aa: CASSYDSGPGELFF
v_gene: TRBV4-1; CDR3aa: CASSQAGQTSYGYTF
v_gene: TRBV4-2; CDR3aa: CASSQDDPHRGRPEELFF
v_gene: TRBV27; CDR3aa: CASSPWTSGYNEQFF
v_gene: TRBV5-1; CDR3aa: CASRDPGQGNSPLHF
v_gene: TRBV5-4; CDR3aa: CASSLSGEMRGYTF
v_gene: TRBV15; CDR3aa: CATSKTDNEKLFF
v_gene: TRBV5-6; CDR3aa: CASSLQGYSPLHF
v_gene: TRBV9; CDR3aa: CASSPPGSQGAFF
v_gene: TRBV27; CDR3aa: CASSLSGGEMSNQPQHF
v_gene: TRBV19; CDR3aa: CASSPQGPYEQYF
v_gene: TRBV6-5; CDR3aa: CASSFTEQETQYF
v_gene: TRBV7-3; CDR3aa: CASSSGGFRSDTQYF
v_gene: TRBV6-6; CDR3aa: CASSLPVGELFF
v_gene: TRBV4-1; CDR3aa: CASSQDAGPDTGELFF
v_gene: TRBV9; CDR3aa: CASSVVGGNTGELFF
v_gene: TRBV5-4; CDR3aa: CASSFRDSYEQYF
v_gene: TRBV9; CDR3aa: CASSVGLAEHTQETQYF
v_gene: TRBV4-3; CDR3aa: CASSQDTADMNYEQYF
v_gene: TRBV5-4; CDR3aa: CASSPGGTSGSYEQYF
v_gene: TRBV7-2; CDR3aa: CASSQFGTYGNEQFF
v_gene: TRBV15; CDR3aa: CATSRSSGSWNEQFF
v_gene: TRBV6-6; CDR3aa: CASNPGVEDTQYF
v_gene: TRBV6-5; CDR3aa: CASRTGVNQPQHF
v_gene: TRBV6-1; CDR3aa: CASMDRGHTEAFF
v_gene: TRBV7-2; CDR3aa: CASSLPRTSGGNYEQYF
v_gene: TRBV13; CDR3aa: CASSLGRGGTNEKLFF
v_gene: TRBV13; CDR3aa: CASSIITSGARDEQFF
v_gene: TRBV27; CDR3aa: CASSPLAGNYNEQFF
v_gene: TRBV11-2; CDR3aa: CASSLRPGYQETQYF
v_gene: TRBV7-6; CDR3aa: CASSFEENTEAFF
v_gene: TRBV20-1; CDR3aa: CSAWTTREQFF
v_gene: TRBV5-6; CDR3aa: CASSAWTGAAEQFF
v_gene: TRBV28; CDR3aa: CASSLNLRWEQFF
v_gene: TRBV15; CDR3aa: CATSREGVGGEKLFF
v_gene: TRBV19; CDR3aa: CASSTDRAYTEAFF
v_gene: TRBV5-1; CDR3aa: CASSWSTGGYEQYF
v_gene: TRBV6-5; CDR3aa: CASSYFRTSGSYEQYF
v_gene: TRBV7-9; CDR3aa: CASSLALFFRGRNTGELFF
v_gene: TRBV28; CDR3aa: CASRNNRGWGDTQYF
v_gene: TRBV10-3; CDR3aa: CAISAGTGEPTNEKLFF